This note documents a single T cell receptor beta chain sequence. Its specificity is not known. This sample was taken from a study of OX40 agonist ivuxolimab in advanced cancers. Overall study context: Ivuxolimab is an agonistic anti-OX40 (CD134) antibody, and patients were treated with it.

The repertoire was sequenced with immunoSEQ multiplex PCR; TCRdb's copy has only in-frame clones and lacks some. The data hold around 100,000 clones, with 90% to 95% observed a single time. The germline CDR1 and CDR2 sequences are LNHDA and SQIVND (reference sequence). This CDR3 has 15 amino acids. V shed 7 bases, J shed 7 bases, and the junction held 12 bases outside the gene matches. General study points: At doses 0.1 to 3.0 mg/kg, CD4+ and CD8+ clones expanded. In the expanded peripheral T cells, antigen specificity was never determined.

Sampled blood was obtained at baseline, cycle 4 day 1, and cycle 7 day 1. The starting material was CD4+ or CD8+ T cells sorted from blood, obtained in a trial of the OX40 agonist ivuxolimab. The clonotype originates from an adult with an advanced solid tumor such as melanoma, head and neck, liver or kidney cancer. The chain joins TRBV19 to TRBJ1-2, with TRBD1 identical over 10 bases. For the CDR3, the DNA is TGTGCCAGTACCCCAATCAGACAGGGGGCCTTTGGCTACACCTTC. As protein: CASTPIRQGAFGYTF.